This TCR beta chain was found in a study of spatial heterogeneity in lung cancer. General observations from the study: Intratumoral expanded alpha and beta TCR counts were found to track tumor mutation counts.

This clonotype was observed at least ten times. The antigen is unknown. Found in a library prepared for alpha chains, this beta chain is an off-target read, and its abundance has little meaning. CDR1 is MNHNY, CDR2 SVGAGI, per germline (reference sequence). CDR3 size: 15 residues. V lost 5 bases and J 1 base, leaving 9 bases between the germline ends. MiXCR was run by TCRdb on the 5' RACE reads, yielding one entry per CDR3 protein. The data hold about 14,000 distinct CDR3 sequences, with about 4.4% observed a single time. Time point: sample taken at primary tumor resection. TCRs were sequenced from unsorted whole RNA of tumor, nontumor lung or PBMC.

The J gene is TRBJ1-6, the V gene TRBV6-6, with D perhaps matching TRBD1 (6 bases). This clonotype was obtained from a female donor with early-stage non-small cell lung cancer. Sequenced material: lung tumor tissue, taken at surgery. The CDR3, as DNA: TGTGCCAGCAGTGGGGGCGCGTCCTATAATTCACCCCTCCACTTT. Encoded protein: CASSGGASYNSPLHF.